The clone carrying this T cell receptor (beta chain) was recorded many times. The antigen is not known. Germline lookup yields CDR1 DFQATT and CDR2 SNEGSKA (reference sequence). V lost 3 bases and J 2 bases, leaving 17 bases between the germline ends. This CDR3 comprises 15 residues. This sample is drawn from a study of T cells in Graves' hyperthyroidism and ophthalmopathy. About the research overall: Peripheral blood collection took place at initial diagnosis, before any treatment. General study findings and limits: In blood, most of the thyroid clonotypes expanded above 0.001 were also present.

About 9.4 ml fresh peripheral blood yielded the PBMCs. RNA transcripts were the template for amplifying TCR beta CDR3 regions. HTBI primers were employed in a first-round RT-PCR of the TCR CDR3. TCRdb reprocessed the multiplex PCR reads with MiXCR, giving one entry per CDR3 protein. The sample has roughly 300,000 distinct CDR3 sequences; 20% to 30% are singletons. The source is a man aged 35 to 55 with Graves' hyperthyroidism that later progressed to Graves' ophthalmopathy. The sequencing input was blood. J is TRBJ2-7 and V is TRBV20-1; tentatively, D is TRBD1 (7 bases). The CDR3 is CSARGTGQVTYEQYF. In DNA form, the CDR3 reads TGCAGTGCTAGGGGGACTGGACAGGTCACCTACGAGCAGTACTTC.